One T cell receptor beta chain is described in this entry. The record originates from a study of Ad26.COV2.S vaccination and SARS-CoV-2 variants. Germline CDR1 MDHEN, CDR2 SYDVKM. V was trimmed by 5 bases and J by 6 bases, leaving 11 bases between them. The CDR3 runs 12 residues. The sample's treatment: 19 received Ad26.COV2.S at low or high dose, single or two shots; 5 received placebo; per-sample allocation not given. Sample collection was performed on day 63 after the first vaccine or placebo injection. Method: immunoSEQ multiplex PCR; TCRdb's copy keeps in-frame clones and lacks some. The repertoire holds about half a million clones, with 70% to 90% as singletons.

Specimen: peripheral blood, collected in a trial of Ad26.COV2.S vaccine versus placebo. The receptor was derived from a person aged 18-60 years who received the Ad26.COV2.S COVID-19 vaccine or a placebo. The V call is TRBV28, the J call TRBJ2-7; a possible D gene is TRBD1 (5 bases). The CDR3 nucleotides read TGTGCCAGCAGTCTCCCAAGGGGCGAGCAGTACTTC. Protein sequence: CASSLPRGEQYF. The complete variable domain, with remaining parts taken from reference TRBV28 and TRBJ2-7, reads DVKVTQSSRYLVKRTGEKVFLECVQDMDHENMFWYRQDPGLGLRLIYFSYDVKMKEKGDIPEGYSVSREKKERFSLILESASTNQTSMYLCASSLPRGEQYFGPGTRLTVT.